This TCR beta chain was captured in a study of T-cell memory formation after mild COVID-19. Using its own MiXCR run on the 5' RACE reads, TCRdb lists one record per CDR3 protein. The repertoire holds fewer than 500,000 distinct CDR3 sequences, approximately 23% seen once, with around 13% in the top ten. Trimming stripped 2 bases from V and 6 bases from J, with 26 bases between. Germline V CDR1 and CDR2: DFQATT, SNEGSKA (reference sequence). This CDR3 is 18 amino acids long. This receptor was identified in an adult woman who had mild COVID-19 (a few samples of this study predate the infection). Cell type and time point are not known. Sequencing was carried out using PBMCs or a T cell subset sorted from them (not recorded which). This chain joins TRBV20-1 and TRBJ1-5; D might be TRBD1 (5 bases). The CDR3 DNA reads TGCAGTGCTAGAAGTTTTTCACGGCAGGGCTGGTTGGGTCAGCCCCAGCATTTT. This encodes CSARSFSRQGWLGQPQHF.